These T cell receptor beta chains were read from a single sample in a study of T-cell memory formation after mild COVID-19. TCRdb passed the 5' RACE reads through MiXCR, listing each CDR3 protein once. The sample yields some 130,000 distinct CDR3 sequences, about 17% seen once. Sample: PBMCs or a T cell subset sorted from them (not recorded which). These receptors were taken from an adult woman who had mild COVID-19 (a few samples of this study predate the infection). Cell type and time point are not known. Each CDR3 is given with its conserved first and last residue. D genes are given only for firm matches. Not every row has a clone size; where given, it reads once, few, many or a size class.

clone_size j_call d_call v_call cdr3_nt cdr3_aa
many TRBJ2-5 - TRBV29-1 TGCAGCGTTGAAGATTGGGGGTACCAAGAGACCCAGTACTTC CSVEDWGYQETQYF
- TRBJ2-7 TRBD2 TRBV2 TGTGCCAGCAGTCGACTAGCGGGAGTTGCGGGAGAGCAGTACTTC CASSRLAGVAGEQYF
- TRBJ2-4 TRBD2 TRBV19 TGTGCCAGTAGTATAGACAGGGTAGCGGGAGGGAAAAACATTCAGTACTTC CASSIDRVAGGKNIQYF
- TRBJ1-6 - TRBV3-1 TGTGCCAGCAGCCAAGAAAGACCGGGTTTTTATAATTCACCCCTCCACTTT CASSQERPGFYNSPLHF
- TRBJ1-1 - TRBV20-1 TGCAGTGATAGAGATCTCCAGGGGATGAACACTGAAGCTTTCTTT CSDRDLQGMNTEAFF
- TRBJ2-1 - TRBV5-1 TGCGCCAGCAGCCGAGGATTAAGCTCCTACAATGAGCAGTTCTTC CASSRGLSSYNEQFF
- TRBJ1-1 - TRBV4-2 TGTGCCAGCAGCCAAGACGTAGGGAGACCTGAAGCTTTCTTT CASSQDVGRPEAFF
- TRBJ2-7 - TRBV6-2/TRBV6-3 TGTGCCAGCAGTTTCGGCCTCTCGTGGGGGTACGAGCAGTACTTC CASSFGLSWGYEQYF
- TRBJ2-7 - TRBV10-3 TGTGCCATCAGTGACCCGAGAGGTATTGGCGAGCAGTACTTC CAISDPRGIGEQYF
medium-sized TRBJ2-7 - TRBV12-3/TRBV12-4 TGTGCCAGCAGTTTTTGGACACCCTACGAGCAGTACTTC CASSFWTPYEQYF
few TRBJ1-1 - TRBV13 TGTGCCAGCAGCTTATCAGGGTTTCAGGACACTGAAGCTTTCTTT CASSLSGFQDTEAFF